A selection of T cell receptor beta chains follows, all from one sample in a study of response to subunit inactivated influenza vaccine. TCRdb reprocessed the RT-PCR reads with MiXCR, giving one entry per CDR3 protein. Here the sample spans about 480,000 distinct CDR3 sequences, 25% being singletons. The sample here was CD4+ T cells sorted from PBMCs, taken roughly 5 days after vaccination. These receptors all come from a man aged 50-59 years who received an inactivated influenza vaccine. CDR3s include the opening cysteine and the closing phenylalanine or tryptophan. Fields, in order: J gene, clone size, D gene, V gene, CDR3 DNA, CDR3 protein. D genes are given only for firm matches. Size values are once, few and many counts, or a class for expanded clones, and some rows have none.

TRBJ2-1	.	TRBD1	TRBV20-1	TGCAGTGCTAGAGTGGGACAGGGTTACAATGAGCAGTTCTTC	CSARVGQGYNEQFF
TRBJ2-1	few	.	TRBV20-1	TGCAGTGCTGGCGGGGCAAGCTCCTACAATGAGCAGTTCTTC	CSAGGASSYNEQFF
TRBJ2-7	.	TRBD1	TRBV5-1	TGCGCCAGCAGTAAAGGGGGCGCGTGGGAGCAGTACTTC	CASSKGGAWEQYF
TRBJ2-7	.	.	TRBV20-1	TGCAGTGCATCCTCTGGTCGGGCCTACGAGCAGTACTTC	CSASSGRAYEQYF
TRBJ2-2	.	.	TRBV30	TGTGCCTGGAGCCGGAAGGGGTACGGGAAGAACACCGGGGAGCTGTTTTTT	CAWSRKGYGKNTGELFF
TRBJ2-7	.	TRBD1	TRBV12-3/TRBV12-4	TGTGCCAGCAGAACAGGGGGCGGCGAGCAGTACTTC	CASRTGGGEQYF
TRBJ1-1	few	.	TRBV4-2	TGTGCCAGCAGCCAGGAACCGACAGGATTGAACACTGAAGCTTTCTTT	CASSQEPTGLNTEAFF
TRBJ2-5	.	.	TRBV7-2	TGTGCCAGCAGCCCAGGACAGCGGGTAGACCAAGAGACCCAGTACTTC	CASSPGQRVDQETQYF
TRBJ2-1	many	.	TRBV27	TGTGCCAGCGCCGATACCGATAGGAGGGCCGGTGAGCAGTTCTTC	CASADTDRRAGEQFF
TRBJ2-5	.	.	TRBV5-1	TGCGCCAGCAGCTTGGGACACTCACAAGAGACCCAGTACTTC	CASSLGHSQETQYF
TRBJ2-7	.	TRBD2	TRBV11-2	TGTGCCAGCAGCCACGCAGCGGGAGTCTACGAGCAGTACTTC	CASSHAAGVYEQYF
TRBJ2-1	few	.	TRBV20-1	TGCAGTGCCTGGGCGGACTTGCAGAATGAGCAGTTCTTC	CSAWADLQNEQFF
TRBJ1-1	few	TRBD1	TRBV6-2/TRBV6-3	TGTGCCAGCCGCTCGGGACAGCGAGTGAACACTGAAGCTTTCTTT	CASRSGQRVNTEAFF
TRBJ2-3	few	.	TRBV4-3	TGCGCCAGCAGCCAAGATCTTCGGGCAGATACGCAGTATTTT	CASSQDLRADTQYF
TRBJ2-5	.	TRBD1	TRBV6-5	TGTGCCAGCACCTTTCCGACAGGGGGAGAGACCCAGTACTTC	CASTFPTGGETQYF
TRBJ2-3	few	TRBD2	TRBV20-1	TGCAGTGCTAGAGTAATGCCGGGACTAGATGCGCAGTATTTT	CSARVMPGLDAQYF
TRBJ1-2	.	.	TRBV7-2	TGTGCCAGCAGCGAAGGGCAGAGCAACTATGGCTACACCTTC	CASSEGQSNYGYTF
TRBJ1-2	few	.	TRBV3-1	TGTGCCAGCAGCCGCACAGTGCGCGATGGCTACACCTTC	CASSRTVRDGYTF
TRBJ2-5	few	TRBD2	TRBV10-3	TGTGCCATCAGTGCTAGCGGGGTAGGAGAGACCCAGTACTTC	CAISASGVGETQYF
TRBJ2-7	once	TRBD2	TRBV7-9	TGTGCCAGCAGCCCAGGGACTAGCGGAGAATACGAGCAGTACTTC	CASSPGTSGEYEQYF
TRBJ1-4	.	.	TRBV5-5	TGTGCCAGCAGCTTCCGGGACGCTAATGAAAAACTGTTTTTT	CASSFRDANEKLFF
TRBJ1-1	few	.	TRBV7-9	TGTGCCAGCAGCCCCGGGTTTAACTCTGAAGCTTTCTTT	CASSPGFNSEAFF
TRBJ2-3	.	.	TRBV11-2	TGTGCCAGCACTCACCTTGGGGGAACCCACCGCACAGATACGCAGTATTTT	CASTHLGGTHRTDTQYF
TRBJ2-7	.	.	TRBV19	TGTGCCAGTAGTCAAAGTCAGGGCTCCTACGAGCAGTACTTC	CASSQSQGSYEQYF
TRBJ2-3	few	TRBD1	TRBV7-9	TGTGCCAGCAGCTTTCTAAAATCAGGGGGAGATACGCAGTATTTT	CASSFLKSGGDTQYF
TRBJ2-2	.	TRBD1	TRBV30	TGTGCCTGGAGACCAGGGGGCTTGAACACCGGGGAGCTGTTTTTT	CAWRPGGLNTGELFF
TRBJ2-5	.	TRBD2	TRBV6-2/TRBV6-3	TGTGCCAGCAGTGGGGGACTAGCGACAAGGAAGACCCAGTACTTC	CASSGGLATRKTQYF
TRBJ2-4	.	TRBD2	TRBV4-3	TGCGCCAGCAGTCCGACTAGCGGGGGAGCAAACATTCAGTACTTC	CASSPTSGGANIQYF
TRBJ2-5	.	TRBD2	TRBV5-1	TGCGCCAGCAGATCGTCTAGCGGCCAAGAGACCCAGTACTTC	CASRSSSGQETQYF
TRBJ2-1	medium-sized	.	TRBV6-1	TGTGCCAGCAAGCGTCCGGGACTTCCTGACAATGAGCAGTTCTTC	CASKRPGLPDNEQFF
TRBJ2-1	few	.	TRBV10-2	TGCGCCAGCAGTGATTCCAGGGCTCGCTCCTACAATGAGCAGTTCTTC	CASSDSRARSYNEQFF
TRBJ2-3	.	TRBD1	TRBV30	TGTGCCTGGTTCACAGGGGCAGATACGCAGTATTTT	CAWFTGADTQYF
TRBJ2-2	few	.	TRBV15	TGTGCCACCAGCAGAAATAATGGGGGGACCGGGGAGCTGTTTTTT	CATSRNNGGTGELFF
TRBJ2-1	.	TRBD1	TRBV24-1	TGTGCCACCAGTGATTTAGGGACAGGGTTACATGAGCAGTTCTTC	CATSDLGTGLHEQFF
TRBJ2-2	.	TRBD2	TRBV28	TGTGCCAGCAGATTGACTAGCGGGGGGCGTACCGGGGAGCTGTTTTTT	CASRLTSGGRTGELFF
TRBJ2-1	.	TRBD2	TRBV5-1	TGCGCCAGCAGCTTGGTTCCCCAACTAGCGGGAGTCCACAATGAGCAGTTCTTC	CASSLVPQLAGVHNEQFF
TRBJ2-3	many	.	TRBV15	TGTGCCACCAGCAGAGAAAACAGGCTCACAGATACGCAGTATTTT	CATSRENRLTDTQYF
TRBJ2-1	.	.	TRBV6-5	TGTGCCAGCAGCGACGACGGCGAGCAGTTCTTC	CASSDDGEQFF
TRBJ2-5	many	.	TRBV20-1	TGCAGTGCTAGAAGCAGGGGACGTGAGACCCAGTACTTC	CSARSRGRETQYF
TRBJ2-5	few	TRBD1	TRBV24-1	TGTGCCACCAGTGAGACAGGGGGCGAGACCCAGTACTTC	CATSETGGETQYF
TRBJ2-1	few	TRBD2	TRBV5-1	TGCGCCAGCAGCTTGGAATTAGCGGGGGGGATCCGGTTCTTC	CASSLELAGGIRFF
TRBJ2-1	once	.	TRBV4-2	TGTGCCATGAGCCGGGGGCCATTGGATGAGCAGTTCTTC	CAMSRGPLDEQFF